The present T cell receptor beta chain was sequenced within a study of vaccination effects on CD4 cells after COVID-19. As concerns this clone: Its target is not known.

The germline CDR1 and CDR2 sequences are SGHRS and YFSETQ. Losses at the gene ends were 4 bases for V and 1 base for J; bases not matched to a gene: 6. CDR3 length equals 17 residues. Isolating CD4+ T cells followed approximately ten days of culture. Using immunoSEQ multiplex PCR, the repertoire was profiled, and TCRdb retains in-frame clones only, with some absent. The sample contains tens of thousands of clones, approximately 71% of which appear only once. The rearrangement joins TRBV5-1 to TRBJ2-3; 13 nucleotides agree with TRBD2. This receptor was identified in a human donor who received a COVID-19 vaccine. The sample in question was CD4+ T cells from PBMCs cultured without peptide, obtained before COVID-19 vaccination. The CDR3 protein is CASSNGLAGAGTDTQYF. The CDR3 nucleotides read TGCGCCAGCAGCAATGGACTAGCGGGGGCGGGCACAGATACGCAGTATTTT.